This T cell receptor (beta chain) was documented in a study of blood T cells in healthy people across ages. Primers used in a second PCR of roughly 6 to 11 cycles were a sample-barcoded 5' primer and a J-beta primer mix. TCRdb reanalysed the 5' RACE reads using MiXCR and keeps one entry per CDR3 protein. The sample has 600,000 or so distinct CDR3 sequences; approximately 30% are singletons. This CDR3 has 16 residues. Germline V CDR1 and CDR2: LGHNA, YNFKEQ. The germline V and J ends were trimmed by 5 bases and 3 bases, with 17 bases remaining between them. This TCR derives from an elderly woman in good health. The J gene is TRBJ1-3, the V gene TRBV4-2; a possible D gene is TRBD1 (5 bases). The sample comprised blood. The CDR3 here is CASSREAGQNGNTIYF. Here the CDR3 DNA reads TGTGCCAGCAGCAGGGAAGCGGGGCAGAATGGAAACACCATATATTTT.